These T cell receptor beta chains were read from a single sample in a study of PD-1 blockade in classical Hodgkin lymphoma. Measured with immunoSEQ multiplex PCR; TCRdb has only the in-frame clones, and not every one. Counted here are fewer than 50,000 clones, about 88% occurring once; the ten biggest clones make up about 5.9%. This sample comprised peripheral blood mononuclear cells (PBMCs), obtained before the second cycle of nivolumab. These receptors came from a human donor with classical Hodgkin lymphoma. The CDR3 runs from the conserved cysteine through the conserved F or W. D genes are given only for firm matches. Expanded clones get a size class; other rows say once, few or many, or leave the size out.

>.|TRBJ1-2|TRBV2|.
CASSGEGGGYTF
TGTGCCAGCAGTGGAGAGGGAGGCGGCTACACCTTC
>.|TRBJ2-3|TRBV11-2|.
CASSTSTGTQYF
TGTGCCAGCAGCACTTCGACGGGTACGCAGTATTTT
>.|TRBJ1-4|TRBV6-1|.
CASSEDRVNEKLFF
TGTGCCAGCAGTGAAGACAGGGTTAATGAAAAACTGTTTTTT
>.|TRBJ2-5|TRBV12-1|.
CASSPRDSGPFQETQYF
TGTGCCAGCAGCCCCCGGGACAGTGGCCCCTTCCAAGAGACCCAGTACTTC
>TRBD1|TRBJ2-5|TRBV28|.
CASSDRTGGFETQYF
TGTGCCAGCAGTGATCGAACAGGGGGCTTCGAGACCCAGTACTTC
>TRBD2|TRBJ2-5|TRBV7-8|.
CASTSRGEIGETQYF
TGTGCCAGCACCAGCCGGGGGGAGATTGGAGAGACCCAGTACTTC
>TRBD2|TRBJ2-3|TRBV7-3|once
CASSFISGVAADTQYF
TGTGCCAGCAGTTTTATCAGCGGGGTAGCAGCAGATACGCAGTATTTT
>.|TRBJ2-2|TRBV6-5|.
CASSYSERTGELFF
TGTGCCAGCAGTTACTCGGAGAGAACCGGGGAGCTGTTTTTT
>TRBD1|TRBJ2-6|TRBV19|.
CASNRGQGPPLGANVLTF
TGTGCCAGTAACCGAGGACAGGGCCCTCCTCTGGGGGCCAACGTCCTGACTTTC
>.|TRBJ2-7|TRBV28|.
CASSLPPVYEQYF
TGTGCCAGCAGTTTACCCCCAGTTTACGAGCAGTACTTC
>.|TRBJ1-1|TRBV19|few
CASSISLAPGAEAFF
TGTGCCAGTAGTATTAGTTTGGCACCTGGCGCTGAAGCTTTCTTT
>TRBD1|TRBJ2-3|TRBV5-3|.
CARSLTTGTQYF
TGTGCCAGAAGCTTGACGACAGGGACGCAGTATTTT
>.|TRBJ1-1|TRBV6-6|.
CASSQGVPEAFF
TGTGCCAGCAGTCAAGGGGTTCCTGAAGCTTTCTTT
>.|TRBJ1-2|TRBV5-4|few
CASSLISDVGYTF
TGTGCCAGCAGCTTGATATCGGACGTAGGCTACACCTTC
>.|TRBJ2-2|TRBV5-1|.
CASSLKQSTGELFF
TGCGCCAGCAGCCTAAAACAAAGCACCGGGGAGCTGTTTTTT
>.|TRBJ2-3|TRBV27|.
CASSPYPSTDTQYF
TGTGCCAGCAGTCCCTACCCGAGCACAGATACGCAGTATTTT
>.|TRBJ2-1|TRBV7-3|.
CASSLDPVGNEQFF
TGTGCCAGCAGCTTAGACCCAGTGGGCAATGAGCAGTTCTTC
>.|TRBJ2-7|TRBV10-3|.
CAISERVTHEQYF
TGTGCCATCAGTGAACGGGTGACGCACGAGCAGTACTTC
>TRBD2|TRBJ2-1|TRBV9|.
CASSVGGGFSYNEQFF
TGTGCCAGCAGCGTCGGCGGGGGATTCTCCTACAATGAGCAGTTCTTC
>.|TRBJ1-1|TRBV19|.
CASSPYPGRLNTEAFF
TGTGCCAGTAGCCCATATCCGGGACGGCTGAACACTGAAGCTTTCTTT
>.|TRBJ2-1|TRBV6-5|.
CASSYLLIGGGGEQFF
TGTGCCAGCAGTTACCTGTTAATCGGAGGGGGCGGTGAGCAGTTCTTC
>TRBD2|TRBJ2-7|TRBV7-2|.
CASSSTGGLYEQYF
TGTGCCAGCAGCTCCACGGGGGGTTTATACGAGCAGTACTTC
>.|TRBJ1-4|TRBV18|.
CASSLENGATNEKLFF
TGTGCCAGCTCATTAGAAAATGGGGCAACTAATGAAAAACTGTTTTTT
>.|TRBJ1-1|TRBV5-5|.
CASSLVPGAPDSNTEAFF
TGTGCCAGCAGCTTGGTACCCGGGGCCCCCGATTCGAACACTGAAGCTTTCTTT
>.|TRBJ2-7|TRBV9|.
CASAPGGGYEQYF
TGTGCCAGTGCCCCCGGCGGCGGGTACGAGCAGTACTTC
>TRBD1|TRBJ2-1|TRBV5-1|.
CASSLVGGTGKDEQFF
TGCGCCAGCAGCTTGGTTGGGGGGACAGGGAAAGATGAGCAGTTCTTC
>TRBD2|TRBJ2-3|TRBV19|.
CASSRDSGRTTDTQYF
TGTGCCAGTAGTAGAGACAGCGGGAGGACAACAGATACGCAGTATTTT
>.|TRBJ2-7|TRBV29-1|.
CSVEAAGDGYEQYF
TGCAGCGTTGAAGCGGCAGGGGATGGGTACGAGCAGTACTTC
>TRBD2|TRBJ2-3|TRBV27|.
CASSLTSGSTDTQYF
TGTGCCAGCAGTTTAACTAGCGGGAGCACAGATACGCAGTATTTT
>.|TRBJ2-4|TRBV21-1|.
CASSKNGKGKELAKNIQYF
TGTGCCAGCAGCAAGAACGGGAAAGGGAAAGAACTAGCCAAAAACATTCAGTACTTC
>TRBD1|TRBJ2-1|TRBV6-6|.
CASSNTGDSYNEQFF
TGTGCCAGCAGCAACACAGGGGACAGCTACAATGAGCAGTTCTTC
>TRBD1|TRBJ2-7|TRBV2|.
CASSEGTGVSYEQYF
TGTGCCAGCAGTGAAGGGACAGGGGTTTCCTACGAGCAGTACTTC
>.|TRBJ2-7|TRBV28|.
CASRPGPYYEQYF
TGTGCCAGCAGACCAGGGCCCTACTACGAGCAGTACTTC
>TRBD1|TRBJ2-5|TRBV7-6|.
CASSLGDTPGQGRETQYF
TGTGCCAGCAGCTTGGGAGATACCCCGGGACAGGGGCGGGAGACCCAGTACTTC
>.|TRBJ2-5|TRBV19|.
CASSIDIQETQYF
TGTGCCAGTAGTATTGACATCCAAGAGACCCAGTACTTC
>.|TRBJ2-1|TRBV27|once
CASSFGGNEQFF
TGTGCCAGCAGTTTTGGGGGCAATGAGCAGTTCTTC
>TRBD2|TRBJ2-7|TRBV7-2|.
CASSKGLASYEQYF
TGTGCCAGCAGCAAGGGACTAGCGTCGTACGAGCAGTACTTC
>.|TRBJ2-1|TRBV7-6|.
CASSPQGGEQFF
TGTGCCAGCAGCCCACAGGGAGGTGAGCAGTTCTTC
>TRBD2|TRBJ2-6|TRBV29-1|.
CSVAPFSISGTGANVLTF
TGCAGCGTTGCCCCCTTTAGCATAAGCGGGACTGGGGCCAACGTCCTGACTTTC
>TRBD2|TRBJ2-7|TRBV18|.
CASSPSRGRGSEQYF
TGTGCCAGCTCACCGTCGCGGGGGAGGGGATCCGAGCAGTACTTC
>.|TRBJ1-4|TRBV4-3|.
CASSLANPVEKLFF
TGCGCCAGCAGCCTCGCAAACCCCGTGGAAAAACTGTTTTTT
>TRBD1|TRBJ2-3|TRBV7-6|.
CASSSRTGFRTDTQYF
TGTGCCAGCAGCTCTCGGACAGGGTTTCGCACAGATACGCAGTATTTT